The 2 T cell receptor beta chains presented below share a single source sample, sequenced in a study of T cells after yellow fever vaccination. TCRdb processed the 5' RACE reads anew with MiXCR; each CDR3 protein has one entry. This sample carries just under 600,000 distinct CDR3 sequences, 13% of them seen once, and the ten largest clones take roughly 13%. Sequenced material: PBMCs, taken on the day of the yellow fever booster vaccination. The receptors derive from a man aged 30 to 45 who received the YFV17D yellow fever vaccine.

The chain joins TRBV29-1 to TRBJ2-3, with 8 bases matching TRBD1. The CDR3 consists of 13 residues. Germline V CDR1 and CDR2: SQVTM, ANQGSEA. V dropped 7 bases and J dropped 4; count of bases not matched to a gene: 7. The CDR3 protein is CSAATGAADTQYF. The DNA of the CDR3 is TGCAGCGCCGCGACAGGGGCGGCAGATACGCAGTATTTT.

The chain employs TRBV12-3 or TRBV12-4 and TRBJ2-7; D gene ambiguous. The CDR3 loop spans 14 amino acids. Deletions cut 6 bases from V and 5 bases from J, with 17 bases between. CDR3 DNA: TGTGCCAGCAGCCCCCCAAGTGTACTCAACGAGCAGTACTTC. Amino acids: CASSPPSVLNEQYF.